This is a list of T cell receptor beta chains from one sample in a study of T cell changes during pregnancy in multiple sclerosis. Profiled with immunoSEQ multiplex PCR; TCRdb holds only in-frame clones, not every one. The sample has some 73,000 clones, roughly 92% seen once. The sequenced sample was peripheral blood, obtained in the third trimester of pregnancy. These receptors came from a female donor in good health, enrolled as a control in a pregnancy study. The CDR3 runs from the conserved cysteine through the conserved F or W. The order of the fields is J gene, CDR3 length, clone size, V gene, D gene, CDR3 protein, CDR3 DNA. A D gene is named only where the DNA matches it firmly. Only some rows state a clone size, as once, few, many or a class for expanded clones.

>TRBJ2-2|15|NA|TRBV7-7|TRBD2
CASSFGSGTAGELFF
TGTGCTAGCAGCTTCGGTAGCGGGACGGCCGGGGAGCTGTTTTTT
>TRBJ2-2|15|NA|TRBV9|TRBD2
CASSGTSGSHGELFF
TGTGCCAGCAGCGGCACTAGCGGGAGTCACGGGGAGCTGTTTTTT
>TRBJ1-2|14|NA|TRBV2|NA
CASRPLLGAYGYTF
TGTGCCAGCAGACCATTATTAGGGGCCTATGGCTACACCTTC
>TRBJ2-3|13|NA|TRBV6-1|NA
CASPSSSTDTQYF
TGTGCCAGCCCTAGCTCCTCCACAGATACGCAGTATTTT
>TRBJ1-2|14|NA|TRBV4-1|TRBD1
CASSQDPTGTGYTF
TGCGCCAGCAGCCAAGACCCGACAGGGACTGGCTACACCTTC
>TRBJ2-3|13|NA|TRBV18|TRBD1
CASSRQGLDTQYF
TGTGCCAGCTCCAGACAGGGTTTAGATACGCAGTATTTT
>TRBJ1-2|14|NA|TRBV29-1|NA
CSVQGGVMTSGYTF
TGCAGCGTGCAAGGGGGGGTAATGACGTCTGGCTACACCTTC
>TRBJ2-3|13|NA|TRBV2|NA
CASVRGITDTQYF
TGTGCCAGCGTGCGGGGCATCACAGATACGCAGTATTTT
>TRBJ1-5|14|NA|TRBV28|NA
CASSLGGTAQPQHF
TGTGCCAGCAGTTTGGGCGGGACGGCTCAGCCCCAGCATTTT
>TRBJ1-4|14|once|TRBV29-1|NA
CSVVGGRTNEKLFF
TGCAGCGTTGTGGGGGGACGAACTAATGAAAAACTGTTTTTT
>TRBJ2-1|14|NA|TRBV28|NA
CASSQPPTDNEQFF
TGTGCCAGCAGCCAACCCCCGACAGACAATGAGCAGTTCTTC
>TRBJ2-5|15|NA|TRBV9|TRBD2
CASSLAAGAWETQYF
TGTGCCAGCTCCCTGGCAGCGGGGGCCTGGGAGACCCAGTACTTC
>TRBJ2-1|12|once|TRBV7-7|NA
CASSPLSNEQFF
TGTGCTAGCAGCCCCCTCAGCAATGAGCAGTTCTTC
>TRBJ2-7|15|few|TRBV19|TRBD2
CASSIGVAGEYEQYF
TGTGCCAGTAGTATTGGGGTAGCGGGAGAATACGAGCAGTACTTC
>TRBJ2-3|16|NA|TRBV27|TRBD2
CASSSEGSGATDTQYF
TGTGCCAGCAGTTCCGAAGGGAGCGGGGCCACAGATACGCAGTATTTT
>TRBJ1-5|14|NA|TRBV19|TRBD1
CASSRDRVNQPQHF
TGTGCCAGTAGCCGGGACAGGGTAAATCAGCCCCAGCATTTT
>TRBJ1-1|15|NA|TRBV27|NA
CASSAYGRGGTEAFF
TGTGCCAGCAGTGCCTACGGACGGGGGGGAACTGAAGCTTTCTTT
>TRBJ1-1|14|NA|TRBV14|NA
CASSRLPQGTEAFF
TGTGCCAGCAGCCGCCTCCCCCAGGGCACTGAAGCTTTCTTT
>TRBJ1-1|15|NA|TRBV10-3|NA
CAISESRGLNTEAFF
TGTGCCATCAGTGAGTCGAGAGGGTTGAACACTGAAGCTTTCTTT
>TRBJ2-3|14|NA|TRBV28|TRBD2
CASRGGHSTDTQYF
TGTGCCAGCCGGGGGGGTCATTCCACAGATACGCAGTATTTT
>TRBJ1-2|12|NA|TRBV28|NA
CASSLQGRGYTF
TGTGCCAGCAGTTTACAGGGGAGAGGCTACACCTTC
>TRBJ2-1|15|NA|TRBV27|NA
CASSPTSLSYNEQFF
TGTGCCAGCAGTCCCACGAGTCTCTCCTACAATGAGCAGTTCTTC
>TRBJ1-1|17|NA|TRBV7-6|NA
CASSLRGFGRGHTEAFF
TGTGCCAGCAGCTTAAGGGGGTTTGGAAGGGGCCACACTGAAGCTTTCTTT
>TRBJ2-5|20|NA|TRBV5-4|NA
CASSLVKGFSSWDNQETQYF
TGTGCCAGCAGCTTGGTTAAAGGTTTCAGCTCCTGGGACAACCAAGAGACCCAGTACTTC
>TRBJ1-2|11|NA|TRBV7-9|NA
CASSRDYGYTF
TGTGCCAGCAGCCGAGACTATGGCTACACCTTC
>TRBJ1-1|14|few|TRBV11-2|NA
CASSPLGGPTEAFF
TGTGCCAGCAGCCCCCTGGGGGGACCCACTGAAGCTTTCTTT
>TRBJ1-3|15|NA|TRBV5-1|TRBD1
CASSLGTGVGNTIYF
TGCGCCAGCAGCCTTGGGACAGGGGTTGGAAACACCATATATTTT
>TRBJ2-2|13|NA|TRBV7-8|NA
CASSLGGSGELFF
TGTGCCAGCAGCTTAGGCGGCTCCGGGGAGCTGTTTTTT
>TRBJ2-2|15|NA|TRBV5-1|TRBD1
CASSLGRGYTGELFF
TGCGCCAGCAGCTTGGGCAGGGGGTACACCGGGGAGCTGTTTTTT
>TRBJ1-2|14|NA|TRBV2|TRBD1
CASRRTGTNYGYTF
TGTGCCAGCCGTCGGACAGGGACAAACTATGGCTACACCTTC
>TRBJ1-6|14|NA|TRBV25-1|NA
CASSVPGRGSPLHF
TGTGCCAGCAGTGTCCCGGGCCGGGGATCACCCCTCCACTTT
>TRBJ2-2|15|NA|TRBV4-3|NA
CASSQSVAVTGELFF
TGCGCCAGCAGCCAAAGTGTCGCGGTCACCGGGGAGCTGTTTTTT
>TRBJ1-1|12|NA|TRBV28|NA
CASGGTVAEAFF
TGTGCCAGCGGAGGGACCGTTGCTGAAGCTTTCTTT
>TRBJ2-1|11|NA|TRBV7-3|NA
CASSHGREQFF
TGTGCCAGCAGCCATGGACGGGAACAGTTCTTC
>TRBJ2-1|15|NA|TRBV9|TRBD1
CASSGQGTTFNEQFF
TGTGCCAGCAGTGGACAGGGGACCACCTTCAATGAGCAGTTCTTC
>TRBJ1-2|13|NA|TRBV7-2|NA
CASSRRQLYGYTF
TGTGCCAGCAGCCGTCGACAGCTCTATGGCTACACCTTC
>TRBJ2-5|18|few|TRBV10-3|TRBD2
CAISEGRGAGGGGETQYF
TGTGCCATCAGTGAGGGGCGCGGAGCGGGGGGCGGGGGAGAGACCCAGTACTTC
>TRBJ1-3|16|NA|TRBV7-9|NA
CASSLDRAYSGNTIYF
TGTGCCAGCAGCTTAGACAGGGCATACTCTGGAAACACCATATATTTT
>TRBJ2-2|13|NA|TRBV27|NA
CASRLTSTGELFF
TGTGCCAGCAGGTTAACTAGCACCGGGGAGCTGTTTTTT
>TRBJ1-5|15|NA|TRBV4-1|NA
CASSQGERGGQPQHF
TGCGCCAGCAGCCAAGGGGAAAGGGGCGGTCAGCCCCAGCATTTT
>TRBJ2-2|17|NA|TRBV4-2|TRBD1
CASSQEGGQGATGELFF
TGTGCCAGCAGCCAAGAGGGGGGACAGGGGGCGACCGGGGAGCTGTTTTTT
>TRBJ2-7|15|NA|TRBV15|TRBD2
CATSELAGESYEQYF
TGTGCCACCAGTGAACTAGCGGGAGAATCATACGAGCAGTACTTC
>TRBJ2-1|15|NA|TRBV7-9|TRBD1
CASSSIRGQDNEQFF
TGTGCCAGCAGCTCAATCCGTGGACAGGACAATGAGCAGTTCTTC